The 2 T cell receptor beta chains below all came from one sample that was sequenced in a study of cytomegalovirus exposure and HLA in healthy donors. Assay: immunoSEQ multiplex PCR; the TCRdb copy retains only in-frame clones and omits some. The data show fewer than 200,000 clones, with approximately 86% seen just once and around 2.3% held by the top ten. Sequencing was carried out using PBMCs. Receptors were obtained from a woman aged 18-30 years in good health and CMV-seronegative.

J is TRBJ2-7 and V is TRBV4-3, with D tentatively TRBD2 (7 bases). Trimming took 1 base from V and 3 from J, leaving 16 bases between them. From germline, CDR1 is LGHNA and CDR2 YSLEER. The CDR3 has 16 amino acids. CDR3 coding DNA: TGCGCCAGCAGCCAAGGAAGAAGGGGGGGACTCTACGAGCAGTACTTC. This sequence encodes CASSQGRRGGLYEQYF.

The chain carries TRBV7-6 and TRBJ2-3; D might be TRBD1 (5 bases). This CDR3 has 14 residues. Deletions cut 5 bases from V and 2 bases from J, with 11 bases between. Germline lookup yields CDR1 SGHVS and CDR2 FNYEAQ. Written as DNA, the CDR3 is TGTGCCAGCAGCCGCGGACAAAACACAGATACGCAGTATTTT. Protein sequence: CASSRGQNTDTQYF.